This record covers a single T cell receptor (beta chain). The entry originates in a study of OX40 agonist ivuxolimab in advanced cancers. The germline V gene encodes CDR1 SGHDT and CDR2 YYEEEE. The CDR3 consists of 12 residues. The ends were cut back, 0 bases at V and 8 bases at J, with 8 bases in the middle. Blood specimens came from baseline, cycle 4 day 1, and cycle 7 day 1. This table comes from immunoSEQ multiplex PCR, and its TCRdb copy is limited to in-frame clones, with some not included. The table has 120,000 or so clones, 93% seen once; the top ten hold 0.15% to 0.16%. This chain uses TRBV5-6 with TRBJ1-2; D gene uncertain. The clonotype comes from an adult with an advanced solid tumor such as melanoma, head and neck, liver or kidney cancer. The sequences come from CD4+ or CD8+ T cells sorted from blood, collected in a trial of the OX40 agonist ivuxolimab. The CDR3 DNA sequence: TGTGCCAGCAGCTTGGGAGTAGACGGCTACACCTTC. Its protein product is CASSLGVDGYTF.